Presented here are 19 T cell receptor beta chains from one specimen sequenced in a study of T cell changes during pregnancy in multiple sclerosis. TCRdb's table, derived via immunoSEQ multiplex PCR, lists solely in-frame clones and lacks some. Counted here are approximately 41,000 clones, approximately 94% occurring once; the ten biggest clones make up 0.39%. The material was CD4+ T cells from peripheral blood mononuclear cells, obtained in the second trimester of pregnancy. The source is a female donor with multiple sclerosis, enrolled in a pregnancy study.

V is TRBV29-1 and J is TRBJ1-3; 7 bases match TRBD1. The CDR3 sequence is 14 residues long. Germline loops: CDR1 SQVTM, CDR2 ANQGSEA. V dropped 7 bases and J dropped 2; count of bases not matched to a gene: 8. The CDR3 nucleotides read TGCAGCGCTGGAGACAGGGCGGCTGGAAACACCATATATTTT. It is translated as CSAGDRAAGNTIYF.

V usage is TRBV6-5 and J usage is TRBJ2-5; D is possibly TRBD1 (7 bases). Trimming took 6 bases from V and 4 from J, leaving 15 bases between them. Germline assignment: CDR1 MNHEY and CDR2 SVGAGI. CDR3 length: 14 residues. Here the CDR3 DNA reads TGTGCCAGCAGGCTCCACAGGGGAGGAGAGACCCAGTACTTC. Its translation is CASRLHRGGETQYF.

The rearrangement joins TRBV10-3 to TRBJ2-3, with TRBD2 identical over 7 bases. The CDR3 is 13 residues long. Germline loops: CDR1 ENHRY, CDR2 SYGVKD. V lost 11 bases, J lost 5 bases, and 10 bases stayed unmatched. CDR3 amino acids: CASTSQGGDTQYF. The CDR3 DNA is TGTGCCTCGACTAGCCAGGGCGGAGATACGCAGTATTTT.

The genes are TRBV9 and TRBJ2-1; TRBD2 agrees at 8 bases. V lost 0 bases, J lost 4 bases, and 3 bases stayed unmatched. CDR3 size: 15 residues. Germline values: CDR1 SGDLS, CDR2 YYNGEE. The CDR3 protein is CASSVAGGGYNEQFF. Here the CDR3 DNA reads TGTGCCAGCAGCGTAGCAGGCGGGGGGTACAATGAGCAGTTCTTC.

The chain joins TRBV9 to TRBJ1-3; D call uncertain. The CDR3 sequence is 14 residues long. Germline V gene sequence: CDR1 SGDLS, CDR2 YYNGEE. The V gene lost 0 bases and the J gene lost 0 bases, with 4 bases spanning the gap. CDR3 coding DNA: TGTGCCAGCAGCGTAGGCGCCTCTGGAAACACCATATATTTT. Its translation: CASSVGASGNTIYF.

The V and J genes are TRBV30 and TRBJ1-2, with D possibly being TRBD1 (5 bases). Germline values: CDR1 GTSNPN, CDR2 SVGIG (reference sequence). With 1 base removed from V and 3 bases from J, the gap between germline ends came to 9 bases. This CDR3 is 13 amino acids long. The CDR3 protein is CAWSAGRDYGYTF. Here the CDR3 DNA reads TGTGCCTGGAGTGCAGGGAGGGACTATGGCTACACCTTC.

This clone was counted a single time. The chain joins TRBV7-3 to TRBJ2-5; possibly TRBD2 for D (6 bases). Germline values: CDR1 SGHTA, CDR2 FQGTGA. V dropped 5 bases and J dropped 1 base, with 8 bases sitting between them. This CDR3 region has 13 residues. CDR3: CASSMGGQETQYF. The CDR3 coding sequence is TGTGCCAGCAGCATGGGGGGCCAAGAGACCCAGTACTTC.

The chain recombines TRBV6-1 with TRBJ1-2; D is possibly TRBD1 (5 bases). The germline V gene has CDR1 MNHNS and CDR2 SASEGT. This CDR3 comprises 14 residues. Trimming shortened V by 2 bases and J by 7 bases, and 14 bases separated the two germline ends. CDR3 loop: CASSENPGRGGYTF. CDR3 DNA sequence: TGTGCCAGCAGTGAAAACCCAGGGAGGGGTGGCTACACCTTC.

The genes are TRBV20-1 and TRBJ2-7; D is possibly TRBD1 (5 bases). Germline V lookup: CDR1 DFQATT, CDR2 SNEGSKA (reference sequence). V lost 5 bases and J 7 bases, leaving 12 bases between the germline ends. The CDR3 spans 11 residues. CDR3 loop: CSALRTSEQYF. CDR3 sequence (DNA): TGCAGTGCTCTACGGACAAGTGAGCAGTACTTC.

The chain links TRBV7-3 to TRBJ1-5; no firm D call. The ends were cut back, 1 base at V and 7 bases at J, with 8 bases in the middle. Germline V gene data show CDR1 as SGHTA and CDR2 as FQGTGA. The CDR3 loop spans 13 amino acids. The CDR3 sequence: CASSLMEGQPQHF. The CDR3 DNA reads as TGTGCCAGCAGCTTAATGGAGGGCCAGCCCCAGCATTTT.

This clone has only one observation. The chain couples TRBV2 to TRBJ2-1, with D maybe TRBD1 (6 bases). The CDR3 extends over 13 amino acids. V shed 5 bases and J shed 2 bases, with 7 bases lying between them. Germline loops: CDR1 SNHLY, CDR2 FYNNEI. The CDR3 nucleotides are TGTGCCAGCAGTACAGGGACCTACAATGAGCAGTTCTTC. Amino acids: CASSTGTYNEQFF.

V and J are TRBV2 and TRBJ1-1; no clear D. The V gene's germline CDR1 is SNHLY and CDR2 FYNNEI. The CDR3 length is 12 residues. Trimming pared 2 bases from V and 5 bases from J, leaving 6 bases between. The DNA of the CDR3 is TGTGCCAGCAGTGAACGGAGGACTGAAGCTTTCTTT. It yields the protein CASSERRTEAFF.

The V call is TRBV6-1, the J call TRBJ1-1, with TRBD1 as a possible D gene (6 bases). With 4 bases removed from V and 4 bases from J, the gap between germline ends came to 13 bases. This CDR3 contains 14 residues. Germline V gene sequence: CDR1 MNHNS, CDR2 SASEGT. CDR3 region: CASSATGRSTEAFF. The DNA of the CDR3 is TGTGCCAGCAGTGCGACAGGCAGGAGCACTGAAGCTTTCTTT.

In its sample, this clone was seen once. The chain recombines TRBV28 with TRBJ1-5, with 7 bases lining up with TRBD1. Looked up from germline, CDR1 is MDHEN and CDR2 is SYDVKM. V shed 5 bases, J shed 7 bases, and the junction held 11 bases outside the gene matches. CDR3 length: 15 residues. The CDR3 loop is CASSPTHRGRQPQHF. The DNA of the CDR3 is TGTGCCAGCAGTCCTACTCACAGGGGAAGACAGCCCCAGCATTTT.

The chain joins TRBV18 to TRBJ2-1; D may be TRBD2 (5 bases). The CDR3 totals 16 residues. The germline V gene has CDR1 KGHSH and CDR2 LQKENI. Trimming pared 0 bases from V and 9 bases from J, leaving 18 bases between. CDR3 bases: TGTGCCAGCTCACCACCGTCTGCGGGTTCGACGTTTGAGCAGTTCTTC. It is translated as CASSPPSAGSTFEQFF.

V usage is TRBV5-4 and J usage is TRBJ2-1; 7 positions agree with TRBD1. V was pared by 3 bases and J by 5 bases, with 8 bases of the junction left unmatched. The CDR3 covers 15 residues. CDR1 SGHNT and CDR2 YYREEE come from the germline V gene (reference sequence). CDR3 region: CASSYRQGINNEQFF. DNA of the CDR3: TGTGCCAGCAGCTACCGACAGGGTATTAACAATGAGCAGTTCTTC. Full variable domain (outside the CDR3, taken from reference TRBV5-4 and TRBJ2-1): ETGVTQSPTHLIKTRGQQVTLRCSSQSGHNTVSWYQQALGQGPQFIFQYYREEENGRGNFPPRFSGLQFPNYSSELNVNALELDDSALYLCASSYRQGINNEQFFGPGTRLTVL.

V gene TRBV7-7 combines with J gene TRBJ2-7; D is undetermined. The CDR3 has 14 amino acids. V lost 2 bases to trimming and J lost 5 bases, with 13 bases between them. Germline loops: CDR1 SSHAT, CDR2 FNYEAQ (reference sequence). DNA for the CDR3: TGTGCCAGCAGCTTATCACCTAGTAGCCACGAGCAGTACTTC. Its translation is CASSLSPSSHEQYF.

This chain links TRBV6-1 with TRBJ1-4; the match to TRBD1 covers 9 bases. The germline V gene has CDR1 MNHNS and CDR2 SASEGT. V was clipped by 6 bases and J by 8 bases; unmatched bases: 10. The CDR3 length is 15 residues. The chain's CDR3 is CASRPLTGGGEKLFF. The CDR3 coding sequence is TGTGCCAGCAGACCTTTGACAGGGGGAGGCGAAAAACTGTTTTTT.

This clone was recorded once. The chain couples TRBV9 to TRBJ2-1; 9 bases match TRBD2. Trimming at V came to 3 bases and at J to 6 bases, leaving 10 bases not matched to a gene. CDR1 is SGDLS, CDR2 YYNGEE, per germline. The CDR3 has 16 residues. This CDR3 reads CASSGPRAGGPNEQFF. CDR3 nucleotide sequence: TGTGCCAGCAGCGGACCTAGGGCGGGGGGGCCCAATGAGCAGTTCTTC.